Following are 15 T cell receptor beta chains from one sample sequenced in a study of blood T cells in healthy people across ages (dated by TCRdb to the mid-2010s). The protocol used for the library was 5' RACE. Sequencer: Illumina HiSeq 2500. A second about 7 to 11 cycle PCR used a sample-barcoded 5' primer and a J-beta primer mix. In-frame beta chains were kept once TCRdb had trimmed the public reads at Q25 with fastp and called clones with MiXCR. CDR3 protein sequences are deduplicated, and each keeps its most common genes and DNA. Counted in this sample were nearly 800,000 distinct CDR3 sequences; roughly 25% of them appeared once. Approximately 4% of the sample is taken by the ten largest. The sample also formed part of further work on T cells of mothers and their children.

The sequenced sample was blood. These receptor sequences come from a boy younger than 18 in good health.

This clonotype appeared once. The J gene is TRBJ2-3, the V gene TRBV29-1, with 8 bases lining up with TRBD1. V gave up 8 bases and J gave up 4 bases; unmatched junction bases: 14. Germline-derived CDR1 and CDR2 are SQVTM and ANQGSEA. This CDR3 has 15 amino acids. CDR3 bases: TGCAGCACCCCAATTCGGACAGGGTTAGCAGATACGCAGTATTTT. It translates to CSTPIRTGLADTQYF.

CDR3 protein: CASSLATGKVYEQYF. The CDR3 region has the DNA TGTGCCAGCAGCTTAGCGACGGGGAAGGTTTACGAGCAGTACTTC. The chain employs TRBV7-2 and TRBJ2-5; D is possibly TRBD2 (5 bases). The DNA matches TRBJ2-7 better at its end, which makes the J call doubtful. Germline CDR1 is SGHTA and CDR2 is FQGNSA. This CDR3 contains 15 residues.

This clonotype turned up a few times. This chain's CDR3 is CASLARSNTEAFF. The CDR3 coding sequence is TGTGCCAGCTTGGCCAGATCGAACACTGAAGCTTTCTTT. This rearrangement joins TRBV14 to TRBJ1-1; D is unclear. V was shortened by 8 bases and J by 1 base, with 11 bases between the two germline ends. The CDR3 is 13 amino acids. The V gene's germline CDR1 is SGHDN and CDR2 FVKESK. The variable domain in full, completed from reference TRBV14 and TRBJ1-1, reads EAGVTQFPSHSVIEKGQTVTLRCDPISGHDNLYWYRRVMGKEIKFLLHFVKESKQDESGMPNNRFLAERTGGTYSTLKVQPAELEDSGVYFCASLARSNTEAFFGQGTRLTVV.

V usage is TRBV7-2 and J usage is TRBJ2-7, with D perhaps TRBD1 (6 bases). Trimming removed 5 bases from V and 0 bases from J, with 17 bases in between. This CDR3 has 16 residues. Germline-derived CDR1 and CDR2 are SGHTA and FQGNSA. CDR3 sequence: CASSLRGQPSSYEQYF. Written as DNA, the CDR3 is TGTGCCAGCAGCCTTAGAGGACAGCCTAGCTCCTACGAGCAGTACTTC.

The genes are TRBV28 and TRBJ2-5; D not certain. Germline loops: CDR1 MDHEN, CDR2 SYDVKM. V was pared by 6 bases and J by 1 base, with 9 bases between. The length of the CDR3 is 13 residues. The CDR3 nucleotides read TGTGCCAGCAGGAGACTGATCCAAGAGACCCAGTACTTC. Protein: CASRRLIQETQYF.

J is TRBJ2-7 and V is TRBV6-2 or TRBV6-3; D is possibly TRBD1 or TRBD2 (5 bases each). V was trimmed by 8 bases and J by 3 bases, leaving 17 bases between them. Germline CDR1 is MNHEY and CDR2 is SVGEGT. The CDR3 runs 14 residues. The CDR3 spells CASGTLSALYEQYF. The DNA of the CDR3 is TGTGCCAGCGGGACCCTTAGTGCCCTCTACGAGCAGTACTTC.

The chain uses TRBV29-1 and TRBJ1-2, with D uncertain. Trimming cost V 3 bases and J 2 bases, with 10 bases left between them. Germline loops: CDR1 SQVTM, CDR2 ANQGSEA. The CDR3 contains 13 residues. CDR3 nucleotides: TGCAGCGTTGAGTCCGCAAAAAACTATGGCTACACCTTC. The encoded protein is CSVESAKNYGYTF.

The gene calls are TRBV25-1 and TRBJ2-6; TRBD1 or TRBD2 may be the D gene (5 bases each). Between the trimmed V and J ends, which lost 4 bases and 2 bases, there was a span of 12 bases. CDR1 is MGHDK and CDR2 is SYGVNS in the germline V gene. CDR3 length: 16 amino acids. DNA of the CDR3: TGTGCCAGCAGTGGGGGGAACACGGCTGGGGCCAACGTCCTGACTTTC. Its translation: CASSGGNTAGANVLTF. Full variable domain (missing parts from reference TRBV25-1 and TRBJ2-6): EADIYQTPRYLVIGTGKKITLECSQTMGHDKMYWYQQDPGMELHLIHYSYGVNSTEKGDLSSESTVSRIRTEHFPLTLESARPSHTSQYLCASSGGNTAGANVLTFGAGSRLTVL.

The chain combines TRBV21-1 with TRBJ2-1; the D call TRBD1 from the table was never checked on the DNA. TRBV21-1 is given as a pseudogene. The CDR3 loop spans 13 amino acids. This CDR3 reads CASSGGPLNEQFF. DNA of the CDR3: TGTGCCAGCAGCGGGGGTCCATTGAATGAGCAGTTCTTC.

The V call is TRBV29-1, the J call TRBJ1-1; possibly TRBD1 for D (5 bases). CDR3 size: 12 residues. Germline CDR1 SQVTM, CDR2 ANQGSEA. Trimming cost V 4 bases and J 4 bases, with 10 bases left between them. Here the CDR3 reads CSVGREGTEAFF. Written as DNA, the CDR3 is TGCAGCGTTGGCAGGGAGGGCACTGAAGCTTTCTTT.

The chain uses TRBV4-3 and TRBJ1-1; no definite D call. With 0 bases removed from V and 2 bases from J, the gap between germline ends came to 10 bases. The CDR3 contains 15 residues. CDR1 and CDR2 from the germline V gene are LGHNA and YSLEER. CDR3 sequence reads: CASSQDRASNTEAFF. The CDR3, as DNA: TGCGCCAGCAGCCAAGATAGGGCAAGTAACACTGAAGCTTTCTTT.

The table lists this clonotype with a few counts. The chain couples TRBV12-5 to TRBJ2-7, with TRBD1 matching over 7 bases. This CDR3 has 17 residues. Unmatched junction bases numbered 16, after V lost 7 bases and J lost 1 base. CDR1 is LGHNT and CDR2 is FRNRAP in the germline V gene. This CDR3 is CASAPTPGTVDSYEQYF. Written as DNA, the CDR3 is TGTGCTAGTGCCCCTACGCCGGGGACAGTAGATTCCTACGAGCAGTACTTC.

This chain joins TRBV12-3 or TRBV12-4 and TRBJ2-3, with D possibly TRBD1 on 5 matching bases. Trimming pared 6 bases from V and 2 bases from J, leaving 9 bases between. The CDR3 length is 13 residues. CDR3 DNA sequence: TGTGCCAGCAGCCCGACAGCCACAGATACGCAGTATTTT. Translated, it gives CASSPTATDTQYF.

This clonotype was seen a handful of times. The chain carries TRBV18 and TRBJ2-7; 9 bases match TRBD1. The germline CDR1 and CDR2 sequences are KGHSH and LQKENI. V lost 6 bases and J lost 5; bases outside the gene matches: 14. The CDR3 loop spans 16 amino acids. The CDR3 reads CASSSTWDRDAHEQYF. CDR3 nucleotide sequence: TGTGCCAGCTCCTCGACCTGGGACAGGGATGCCCACGAGCAGTACTTC. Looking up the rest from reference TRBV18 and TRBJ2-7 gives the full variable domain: NAGVMQNPRHLVRRRGQEARLRCSPMKGHSHVYWYRQLPEEGLKFMVYLQKENIIDESGMPKERFSAEFPKEGPSILRIQQVVRGDSAAYFCASSSTWDRDAHEQYFGPGTRLTVT.

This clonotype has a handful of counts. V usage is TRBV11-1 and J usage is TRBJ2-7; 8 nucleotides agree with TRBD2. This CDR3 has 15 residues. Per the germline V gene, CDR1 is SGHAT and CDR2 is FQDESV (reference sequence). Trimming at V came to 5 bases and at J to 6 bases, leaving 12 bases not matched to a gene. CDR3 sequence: CASSRTGAGGIEQYF. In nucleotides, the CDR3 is TGTGCCAGCAGCCGGACTGGGGCGGGAGGCATCGAGCAGTACTTC.